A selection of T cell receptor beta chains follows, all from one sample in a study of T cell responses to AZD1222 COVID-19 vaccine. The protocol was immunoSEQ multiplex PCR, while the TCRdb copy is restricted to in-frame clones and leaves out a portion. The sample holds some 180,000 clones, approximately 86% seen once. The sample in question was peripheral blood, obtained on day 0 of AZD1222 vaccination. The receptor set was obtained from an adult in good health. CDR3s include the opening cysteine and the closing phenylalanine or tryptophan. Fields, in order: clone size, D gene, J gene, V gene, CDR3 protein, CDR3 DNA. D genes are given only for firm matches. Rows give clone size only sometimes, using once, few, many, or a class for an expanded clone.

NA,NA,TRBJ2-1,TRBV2,CASSGRDKAYNEQFF,TGTGCCAGCAGTGGCCGGGACAAGGCTTACAATGAGCAGTTCTTC
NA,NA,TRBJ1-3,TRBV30,CAWTRDSGNTIYF,TGTGCCTGGACTCGGGACTCTGGAAACACCATATATTTT
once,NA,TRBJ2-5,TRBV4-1,CASSQEANRAETQYF,TGCGCCAGCAGCCAAGAAGCGAACAGGGCTGAGACCCAGTACTTC
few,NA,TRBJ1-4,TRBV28,CASSSGGNEKLFF,TGTGCCAGCAGTTCGGGAGGGAATGAAAAACTGTTTTTT
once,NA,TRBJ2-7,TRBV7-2,CASSLARTYEQYF,TGTGCCAGCAGCTTAGCGAGAACCTACGAGCAGTACTTC
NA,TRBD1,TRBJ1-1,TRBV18,CASSPGQGSNTEAFF,TGTGCCAGCTCGCCAGGACAGGGTTCGAACACTGAAGCTTTCTTT
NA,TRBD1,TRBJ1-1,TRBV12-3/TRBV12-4,CASSLQGSAFF,TGTGCCAGCAGCCTACAGGGGAGCGCTTTCTTT
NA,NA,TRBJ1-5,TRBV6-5,CASRARTANQPQHF,TGTGCCAGCAGAGCCCGGACAGCCAATCAGCCCCAGCATTTT
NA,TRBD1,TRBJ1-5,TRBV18,CASSPTLQGDDQPQHF,TGTGCCAGCTCACCAACCCTTCAGGGGGACGATCAGCCCCAGCATTTT
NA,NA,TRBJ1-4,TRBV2,CASSLRWGLNEKLFF,TGTGCCAGCAGTCTTCGATGGGGGCTTAATGAAAAACTGTTTTTT
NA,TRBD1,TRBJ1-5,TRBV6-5,CASRLGTGVNQGQHF,TGTGCCAGCAGACTCGGGACAGGGGTTAATCAGGGCCAGCATTTT
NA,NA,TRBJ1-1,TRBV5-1,CASTDVSDTEAFF,TGCGCCAGCACCGATGTTAGTGACACTGAAGCTTTCTTT
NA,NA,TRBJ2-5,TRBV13,CASSLLRVSNKETQYF,TGTGCCAGCAGCCTGCTGCGGGTCTCGAACAAAGAGACCCAGTACTTC
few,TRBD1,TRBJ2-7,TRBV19,CASRAGQGDYEQYF,TGTGCCAGTAGAGCCGGACAGGGGGACTACGAGCAGTACTTC
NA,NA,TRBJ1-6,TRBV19,CASTTENSPLHF,TGTGCCAGTACCACAGAAAATTCACCCCTCCACTTT
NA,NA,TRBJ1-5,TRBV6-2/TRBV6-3,CASSSLGLNQPQHF,TGTGCCAGCAGTTCGTTAGGGCTCAATCAGCCCCAGCATTTT
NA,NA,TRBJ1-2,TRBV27,CAIKTDSSLSGGYTF,TGTGCCATCAAAACGGACAGTTCCCTTTCGGGTGGCTACACCTTC
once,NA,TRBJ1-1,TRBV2,CASSQAGAITEAFF,TGTGCCAGCAGTCAGGCAGGGGCTATCACTGAAGCTTTCTTT
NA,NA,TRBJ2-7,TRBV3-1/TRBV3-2,CASSQGGSLRGADEQYF,TGTGCCAGCAGCCAAGGGGGCTCCTTAAGAGGGGCAGACGAGCAGTACTTC
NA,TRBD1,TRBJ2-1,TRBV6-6,CASSMQGAHNEQFF,TGTGCCAGCAGCATGCAGGGGGCCCACAATGAGCAGTTCTTC
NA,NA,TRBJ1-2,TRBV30,CAWSPLEGQSGYTF,TGTGCCTGGAGCCCTCTGGAGGGGCAATCTGGCTACACCTTC
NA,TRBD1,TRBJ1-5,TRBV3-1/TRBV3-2,CASSRGQNQPQHF,TGTGCCAGCAGCAGGGGGCAAAATCAGCCCCAGCATTTT
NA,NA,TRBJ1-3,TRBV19,CASSRAGGNTIYF,TGTGCCAGTAGTCGGGCCGGGGGAAACACCATATATTTT
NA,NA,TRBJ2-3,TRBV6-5,CASSQGSPSTDTQYF,TGTGCCAGCAGCCAGGGATCGCCTAGCACAGATACGCAGTATTTT
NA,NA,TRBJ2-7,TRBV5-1,CASSAGATTYEQYF,TGCGCCAGCAGTGCCGGGGCGACAACCTACGAGCAGTACTTC
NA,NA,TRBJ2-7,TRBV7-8,CASSLQGEQYF,TGTGCCAGCAGCCTTCAAGGGGAGCAGTACTTC
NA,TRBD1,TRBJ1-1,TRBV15,CATNRQGNTEAFF,TGTGCCACGAACCGACAGGGAAACACTGAAGCTTTCTTT
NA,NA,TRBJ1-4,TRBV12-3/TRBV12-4,CASSLREKLFF,TGTGCCAGCAGTTTAAGGGAAAAACTGTTTTTT
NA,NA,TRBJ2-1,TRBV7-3,CASSLGGGQQFF,TGTGCCAGCAGCTTAGGCGGGGGACAACAGTTCTTC
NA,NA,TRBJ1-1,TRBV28,CASSPSSLGAFF,TGTGCCAGCAGTCCCTCCTCTCTCGGAGCTTTCTTT